These 16 T cell receptor beta chains share one sample of origin, sequenced in a study of OX40 agonist ivuxolimab in advanced cancers. Sequenced by immunoSEQ multiplex PCR; TCRdb stores in-frame clones only, minus some. The data show some 50,000 clones, approximately 89% seen once. The specimen comprised CD4+ or CD8+ T cells sorted from blood, sampled in a trial of the OX40 agonist ivuxolimab. The receptors derive from an adult with an advanced solid tumor such as melanoma, head and neck, liver or kidney cancer.

On this clone itself: The junction departs from germline at one end; a sequencing error may be responsible. The CDR3 DNA reads as TGTGCTAGCAGCAAAGGGACTAGCGCAATGGAGACCCAGTACTTC. The encoded protein is CASSKGTSAMETQYF. The chain couples TRBV7-7 to TRBJ2-5; TRBD2 matches 10 bases. The CDR3 length is 15 residues. From germline, CDR1 is SSHAT and CDR2 FNYEAQ (reference sequence).

The rearrangement joins TRBV19 to TRBJ2-1; tentative D call: TRBD1 (6 bases). The germline V and J ends were trimmed by 10 bases and 9 bases, with 13 bases remaining between them. Germline-derived CDR1 and CDR2 are LNHDA and SQIVND (reference sequence). CDR3 length equals 11 residues. The CDR3 sequence is CATWVGAEQFF. The CDR3 region has the DNA TGTGCCACCTGGGTGGGGGCTGAGCAGTTCTTC. Looking up the rest from reference TRBV19 and TRBJ2-1 gives the full variable domain: DGGITQSPKYLFRKEGQNVTLSCEQNLNHDAMYWYRQDPGQGLRLIYYSQIVNDFQKGDIAEGYSVSREKKESFPLTVTSAQKNPTAFYLCATWVGAEQFFGPGTRLTVL.

The chain uses TRBV5-5 and TRBJ1-2; no clear D gene. Per the germline V gene, CDR1 is SGHKS and CDR2 is YYEKEE (reference sequence). The CDR3 consists of 16 residues. With 1 base removed from V and 0 bases from J, the gap between germline ends came to 13 bases. In DNA form, the CDR3 reads TGTGCCAGCAGCTTGTACCCCATGGACCCTAACTATGGCTACACCTTC. Its translation is CASSLYPMDPNYGYTF.

This sequence joins TRBV21-1 and TRBJ2-4. TRBV21-1 represents a pseudogene. The CDR3 extends over 18 amino acids. CDR3 loop: CASSTFDTSEGAKNIQYF. For the CDR3, the DNA is TGTGCCAGCAGCACCTTTGACACTTCCGAGGGGGCCAAAAACATTCAGTACTTC.

This chain joins TRBV4-1 and TRBJ1-1; D is ambiguous. CDR1 is MGHRA and CDR2 is YSYEKL in the germline V gene. The CDR3 spans 11 residues. Trimming cost V 3 bases and J 5 bases, with 4 bases left between them. The CDR3, as DNA: TGCGCCAGCAGCCACAGTACTGAAGCTTTCTTT. Its protein product is CASSHSTEAFF.

This clone turned up a few times. The V and J genes are TRBV6-6 and TRBJ1-5; D possibly corresponds to TRBD1 (6 bases). Trimming stripped 0 bases from V and 4 bases from J, with 10 bases between. The CDR3 contains 15 residues. Germline V gene data show CDR1 as MNHNY and CDR2 as SVGAGI (reference sequence). The CDR3 nucleotides are TGTGCCAGCAGTTACTCCCAACAGGGTAATCAGCCCCAGCATTTT. Translating gives CASSYSQQGNQPQHF.

The chain carries TRBV7-9 and TRBJ2-5; 16 positions agree with TRBD2. The CDR3 is 17 amino acids. J lost 4 bases, V lost 5 bases, and 7 bases had no gene match. The germline V gene has CDR1 SEHNR and CDR2 FQNEAQ (reference sequence). Here the CDR3 reads CASSLGTSGGARETQYF. CDR3 DNA sequence: TGTGCCAGCAGCCTCGGGACTAGCGGGGGGGCGCGAGAGACCCAGTACTTC.

This sequence joins TRBV5-1 and TRBJ1-2, with TRBD1 matching 12 bases. Trimming took 4 bases from V and 3 from J; bases not matched to a gene: 4. This CDR3 contains 15 residues. CDR1 is SGHRS, CDR2 YFSETQ, per germline. For the CDR3, the DNA is TGCGCCAGCAGCCTAGGGACAGGGGGCGACTATGGCTACACCTTC. Encoded protein: CASSLGTGGDYGYTF.

This clone occurred once. The chain uses TRBV30 and TRBJ2-2; D may be TRBD1 (5 bases). CDR1 and CDR2 (germline): GTSNPN, SVGIG (reference sequence). Trimming cost V 2 bases and J 4 bases, with 8 bases left between them. This CDR3 comprises 13 residues. This chain's CDR3 is CAWSSRVTGELFF. The CDR3 DNA is TGTGCCTGGAGTAGCAGGGTCACCGGGGAGCTGTTTTTT.

The rearrangement joins TRBV7-8 to TRBJ2-7; D is undetermined. The CDR3 length is 13 residues. Trimming cost V 2 bases and J 7 bases, with 12 bases left between them. Germline lookup yields CDR1 SGHVS and CDR2 FQNEAQ. As DNA, the CDR3 is TGTGCCAGCAGCTTAAACACAAACGCAGAGCAGTACTTC. It yields the protein CASSLNTNAEQYF.

The chain joins TRBV7-6 to TRBJ2-2; D ambiguous. Germline CDR1 and CDR2: SGHVS and FNYEAQ. The CDR3 has 17 amino acids. V was shortened by 5 bases and J by 2 bases, with 18 bases between the two germline ends. The chain's CDR3 is CASSHGTGPPNTGELFF. The CDR3, as DNA: TGTGCCAGCAGCCACGGTACCGGGCCTCCTAACACCGGGGAGCTGTTTTTT.

This chain joins TRBV15 and TRBJ2-3, with D hard to call. The germline V and J ends were trimmed by 7 bases and 4 bases, with 18 bases remaining between them. The CDR3 has 15 amino acids. CDR1 LNHNV and CDR2 YYDKDF come from the germline V gene (reference sequence). The CDR3 spells CATKQSEFTADTQYF. CDR3 DNA sequence: TGTGCCACCAAGCAGTCCGAATTTACCGCAGATACGCAGTATTTT.

The rearrangement uses TRBV19 and TRBJ2-7; D tentatively reads TRBD1 or TRBD2 (5 bases each). The CDR3 is made up of 14 amino acids. Germline CDR1 is LNHDA and CDR2 is SQIVND (reference sequence). Trimming pared 3 bases from V and 4 bases from J, leaving 13 bases between. The CDR3 protein is CASSMGTGDYEQYF. CDR3 nucleotide sequence: TGTGCCAGTAGTATGGGGACGGGCGATTACGAGCAGTACTTC. Together with reference TRBV19 and TRBJ2-7, the CDR3 gives the full variable domain: DGGITQSPKYLFRKEGQNVTLSCEQNLNHDAMYWYRQDPGQGLRLIYYSQIVNDFQKGDIAEGYSVSREKKESFPLTVTSAQKNPTAFYLCASSMGTGDYEQYFGPGTRLTVT.

The CDR3 region has the DNA TGTGCCAGCAGCTTAGGTTCATCGGGAAACATTCAGTACTTC. Its translation: CASSLGSSGNIQYF. The rearrangement links TRBV7-8 to TRBJ2-4, with unresolved D. Germline V CDR1 and CDR2: SGHVS, FQNEAQ. The CDR3 length is 14 residues. Trimming took off 1 base at V and 6 bases at J, with 10 bases between the two ends.

The chain recombines TRBV6-5 with TRBJ2-5, with no clear D. Germline CDR1 MNHEY, CDR2 SVGAGI. The V end was cut by 3 bases, the J end by 0 bases, with 5 bases between. The CDR3 is 13 residues long. CDR3 sequence: CASSYRYQETQYF. The DNA of the CDR3 is TGTGCCAGCAGTTATAGGTACCAAGAGACCCAGTACTTC.

This sequence joins TRBV11-2 and TRBJ2-3; D not resolved. This CDR3 region has 13 residues. In germline, CDR1 is SGHAT, CDR2 FQNNGV. The germline V and J ends were trimmed by 4 bases and 0 bases, with 5 bases remaining between them. CDR3 bases: TGTGCCAGCAGCTCCGTAAGCACAGATACGCAGTATTTT. It translates to CASSSVSTDTQYF.